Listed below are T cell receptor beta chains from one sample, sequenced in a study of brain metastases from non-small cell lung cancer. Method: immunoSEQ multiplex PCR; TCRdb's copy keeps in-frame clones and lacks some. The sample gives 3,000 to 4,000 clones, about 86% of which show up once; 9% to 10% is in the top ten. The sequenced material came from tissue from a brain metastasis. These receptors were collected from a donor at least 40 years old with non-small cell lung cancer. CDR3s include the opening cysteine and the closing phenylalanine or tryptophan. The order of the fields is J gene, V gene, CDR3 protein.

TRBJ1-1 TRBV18 CASSSRAWPDTEAFF
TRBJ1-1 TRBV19 CASSIGTGRHEAFF
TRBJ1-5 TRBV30 CAWSQPNQPQHF
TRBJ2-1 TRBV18 CASSPSSGGYNEQFF
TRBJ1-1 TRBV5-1 CASSLTTVNTEAFF
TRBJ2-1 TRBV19 CASSIDGLPSNEQFF
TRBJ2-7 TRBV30 CAWGRTARTYEQYF
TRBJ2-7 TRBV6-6 CASSSPGQGTTYEQYF
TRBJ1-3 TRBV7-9 CASSVNSGNTIYF
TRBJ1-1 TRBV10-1 CASSESGGSAFF
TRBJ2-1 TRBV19 CASSRGSGSTNEQFF
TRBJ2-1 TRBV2 CASSPLAGGGWIEQFF
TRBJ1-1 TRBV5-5 CASSSYGQNTEAFF
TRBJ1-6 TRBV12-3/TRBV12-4 CASSFWLGSPLHF
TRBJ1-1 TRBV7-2 CASSSRRANTEAFF
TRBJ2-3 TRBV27 CASSLRGTGGPTDTQYF
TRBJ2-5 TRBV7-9 CASSWEGWETQYF
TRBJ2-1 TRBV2 CASSGLALYNEQFF
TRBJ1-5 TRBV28 CASRSFGHSNQPQHF
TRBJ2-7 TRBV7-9 CASSRTPSYEQYF
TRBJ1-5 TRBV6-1 CASSEQTSRSQPQHF
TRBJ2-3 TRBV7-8 CASSPWTSGASTDTQYF
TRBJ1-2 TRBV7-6 CASSLANPGFSSGYTF
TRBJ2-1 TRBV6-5 CASSGFIQGGSEQFF